This passage covers 3 T cell receptor beta chains from one sample sequenced in a study of Graves' ophthalmopathy and Graves' hyperthyroidism. Investigators amplified TCR beta CDR3 regions from RNA transcripts. HTBI-primed first-round RT-PCR preceded second-round multiplex PCR. MiXCR was run by TCRdb on the multiplex PCR reads, yielding one entry per CDR3 protein. The table has around 1,200,000 distinct CDR3 sequences, about 35% seen once. The sequencing sample was made of peripheral blood or thyroid tissue (not recorded which). Every receptor here comes from an adult man with Graves' hyperthyroidism.

The CDR3 sequence: CASSAFGWDGSQPQHF. CDR3 coding DNA: TGTGCCAGCAGTGCCTTTGGGTGGGACGGGAGTCAGCCCCAGCATTTT. The rearrangement links TRBV7-8 to TRBJ1-5, with D possibly matching TRBD1 (5 bases). The CDR3 spans 16 residues. V was cut by 6 bases and J by 6 bases, with 21 bases left in between. From germline, CDR1 is SGHVS and CDR2 FQNEAQ.

As regards this clonotype: Being one base from a much bigger clone, this may be a read error. The rearrangement links TRBV7-2 to TRBJ1-5; D may be TRBD1 (6 bases). Germline V gene lookup returns CDR1 SGHTA and CDR2 FQGNSA. This CDR3 has 15 residues. The V end lost 6 bases, the J end lost 6 bases, and 18 bases lay between the germline ends. The CDR3 coding sequence is TGTGCCAGCAGTCCGTACGCGGGGGCCGGTCAGCCCCAGCATTTT. This encodes CASSPYAGAGQPQHF. Full variable domain (remainder filled in from reference TRBV7-2 and TRBJ1-5): GAGVSQSPSNKVTEKGKDVELRCDPISGHTALYWYRQSLGQGLEFLIYFQGNSAPDKSGLPSDRFSAERTGGSVSTLTIQRTQQEDSAVYLCASSPYAGAGQPQHFGDGTRLSIL.

This clonotype was counted many times. The rearrangement links TRBV7-9 to TRBJ2-5; D is unresolved. Deletions cut 5 bases from V and 4 bases from J, with 8 bases between. The CDR3 covers 12 residues. In germline, CDR1 is SEHNR, CDR2 FQNEAQ (reference sequence). The CDR3 nucleotides are TGTGCCAGCAGCCGAAATCTAGAGACCCAGTACTTC. This encodes CASSRNLETQYF.